The clone carrying this T cell receptor (beta chain) has just a few counts. The target antigen is unknown. This entry belongs to a study of post-analysis software for immune sequencing data. Background on the study: The courses of disease that were included comprised relapsing-remitting, secondary progressive and progressive-relapsing multiple sclerosis.

Study results and caveats: Patients carried several TRBV segments more frequently than controls did, and TRBV5-6, TRBV5-1 and TRBV20-1 were among them. F measure showed strong co-clustering of same-batch samples.

Losses at the gene ends were 1 base for V and 2 bases for J; bases not matched to a gene: 16. The CDR3 length is 20 residues. CDR1 LGHDT and CDR2 YNNKEL come from the germline V gene (reference sequence). Built from TCR beta cDNA, the libraries had unique molecular identifiers in them. Each sample of roughly 0.9 to 11 million input T cells yielded 500,000 or so cDNA molecules, so each molecule approximated one T cell. Using its own MiXCR run on the PCR reads, TCRdb lists one record per CDR3 protein. Of 740,000 or so distinct CDR3 sequences in the sample, 53% were seen once. The rearrangement uses TRBV3-1 and TRBJ2-5; 10 bases match TRBD2. Sequencing input: blood. This TCR derives from a girl between 5 and 17 years old with multiple sclerosis. In DNA, the CDR3 is TGTGCCAGCAGCCAAGTTTACCCTCGGGGTGCTAGCGGGGGACAAGAGACCCAGTACTTC. It translates to CASSQVYPRGASGGQETQYF.